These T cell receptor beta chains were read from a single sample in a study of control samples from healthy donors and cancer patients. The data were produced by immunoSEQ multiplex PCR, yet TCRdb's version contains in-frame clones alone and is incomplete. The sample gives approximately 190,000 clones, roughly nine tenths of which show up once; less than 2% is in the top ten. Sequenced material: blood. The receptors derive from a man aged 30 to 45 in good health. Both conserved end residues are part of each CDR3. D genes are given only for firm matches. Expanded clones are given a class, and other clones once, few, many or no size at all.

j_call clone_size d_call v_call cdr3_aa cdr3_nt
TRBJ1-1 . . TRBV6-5 CASSSLSMNTEAFF TGTGCCAGCAGTTCCCTCTCCATGAACACTGAAGCTTTCTTT
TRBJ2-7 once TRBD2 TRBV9 CASSAGLAYEQYF TGTGCCAGCAGCGCCGGACTAGCCTACGAGCAGTACTTC
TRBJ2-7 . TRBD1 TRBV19 CASSRWTGPSSYEQYF TGTGCCAGTAGTCGTTGGACAGGGCCTTCCTCCTACGAGCAGTACTTC
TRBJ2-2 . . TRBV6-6 CASRKDGNTGELFF TGTGCCAGCAGAAAGGACGGGAACACCGGGGAGCTGTTTTTT
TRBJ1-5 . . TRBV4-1 CASSQDRGRNDNQPQHF TGCGCCAGCAGCCAAGATAGAGGCAGGAATGACAATCAGCCCCAGCATTTT
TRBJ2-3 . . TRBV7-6 CASSVGGRGSSTDTQYF TGTGCCAGCAGCGTAGGTGGGCGCGGTTCTAGCACAGATACGCAGTATTTT
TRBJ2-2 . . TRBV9 CASSSRTGELFF TGTGCCAGCAGCTCCCGCACCGGGGAGCTGTTTTTT
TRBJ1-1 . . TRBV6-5 CATHRGGGTEAFF TGTGCCACCCATCGGGGGGGTGGAACTGAAGCTTTCTTT
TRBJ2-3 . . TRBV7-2 CASSPDQAQYF TGTGCCAGCAGCCCGGACCAGGCGCAGTATTTT
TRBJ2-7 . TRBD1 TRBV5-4 CASSPDRGLYEQYF TGTGCCAGCAGCCCGGACAGGGGGCTTTACGAGCAGTACTTC
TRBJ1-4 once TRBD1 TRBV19 CASSSLGTGNEKLFF TGTGCCAGTAGTAGCCTCGGGACAGGGAACGAAAAACTGTTTTTT
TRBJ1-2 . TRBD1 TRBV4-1 CASSQEIGQVSSNYGYTF TGCGCCAGCAGCCAAGAAATAGGACAGGTATCTTCTAACTATGGCTACACCTTC
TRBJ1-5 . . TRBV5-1 CASSLDQRQDPNQPQHF TGCGCCAGCAGCTTGGATCAGCGGCAGGACCCGAATCAGCCCCAGCATTTT
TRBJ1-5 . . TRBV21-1 CASSAHRAPGAYSNQPQHF TGTGCCAGCAGCGCCCACCGGGCCCCAGGGGCTTATAGCAATCAGCCCCAGCATTTT
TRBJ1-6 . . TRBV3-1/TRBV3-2 CASSHANVGSPLHF TGTGCCAGCAGCCATGCGAATGTAGGTTCACCCCTCCACTTT
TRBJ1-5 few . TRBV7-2 CASSPGSGMGWNQPQHF TGTGCCAGCAGTCCGGGGAGTGGTATGGGTTGGAATCAGCCCCAGCATTTT
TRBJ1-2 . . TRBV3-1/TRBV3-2 CASSQESFGGYGYTF TGTGCCAGCAGCCAAGAGAGTTTCGGAGGCTATGGCTACACCTTC
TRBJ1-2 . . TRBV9 CASGERGFGYTF TGTGCCAGCGGCGAGAGGGGGTTTGGCTACACCTTC
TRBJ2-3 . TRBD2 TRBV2 CASIKAGFTDTQYF TGTGCCAGCATTAAAGCGGGGTTCACAGATACGCAGTATTTT
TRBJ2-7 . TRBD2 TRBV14 CASSRIATSAYEQYF TGTGCCAGCAGCCGCATAGCGACTAGCGCCTACGAGCAGTACTTC
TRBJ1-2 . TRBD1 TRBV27 CASSFQDRGLYYTF TGTGCCAGCAGTTTCCAAGACAGGGGGCTTTACTACACCTTC
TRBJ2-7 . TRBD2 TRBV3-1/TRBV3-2 CASSKGSGGKYEQYF TGTGCCAGCAGCAAGGGTAGCGGGGGGAAGTACGAGCAGTACTTC
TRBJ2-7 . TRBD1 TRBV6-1 CASSESRTGKFSEQYF TGTGCCAGCAGTGAATCTCGGACAGGGAAATTCTCCGAGCAGTACTTC
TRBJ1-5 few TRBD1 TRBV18 CASSLDRDQPQHF TGTGCCAGCTCACTTGACAGGGATCAGCCCCAGCATTTT
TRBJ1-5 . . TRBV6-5 CASSLLQGNQPQHF TGTGCCAGCAGTCTTTTACAGGGCAATCAGCCCCAGCATTTT
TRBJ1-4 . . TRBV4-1 CASSQVGSGLNEKLFF TGCGCCAGCAGCCAAGTCGGGTCAGGACTAAATGAAAAACTGTTTTTT
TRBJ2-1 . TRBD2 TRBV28 CASSAGLGLYNEQFF TGTGCCAGCAGTGCGGGACTAGGACTTTACAATGAGCAGTTCTTC
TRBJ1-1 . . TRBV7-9 CATQDILGTEAFF TGTGCCACCCAGGACATACTGGGAACTGAAGCTTTCTTT
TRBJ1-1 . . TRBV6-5 CASSYPRGWTSTEAFF TGTGCCAGCAGTTACCCACGGGGGTGGACGAGCACTGAAGCTTTCTTT
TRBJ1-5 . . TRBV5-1 CASSLWGDTNQPQHF TGCGCCAGCAGCTTGTGGGGGGACACCAATCAGCCCCAGCATTTT
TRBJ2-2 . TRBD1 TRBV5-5 CASSYGQGVVRGELFF TGTGCCAGCAGTTACGGACAGGGTGTTGTGCGAGGGGAGCTGTTTTTT
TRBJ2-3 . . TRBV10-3 CAIRATSVLSTDTQYF TGTGCCATCAGGGCAACATCCGTACTCAGCACAGATACGCAGTATTTT
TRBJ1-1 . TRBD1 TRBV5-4 CASSSTGAATEAFF TGTGCCAGCAGCTCTACAGGGGCAGCCACTGAAGCTTTCTTT
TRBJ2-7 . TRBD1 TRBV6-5 CASSYSGTGEQYF TGTGCCAGCAGTTATTCCGGGACAGGCGAGCAGTACTTC
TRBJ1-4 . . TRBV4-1 CASSPSGVGGNEKLFF TGCGCCAGCAGCCCCTCGGGGGTAGGGGGGAATGAAAAACTGTTTTTT
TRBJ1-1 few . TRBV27 CASSSPGAMNTEAFF TGTGCCAGCAGTTCCCCGGGGGCGATGAACACTGAAGCTTTCTTT
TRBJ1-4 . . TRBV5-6 CASTARVATNEKLFF TGTGCCAGCACCGCCAGGGTTGCAACTAATGAAAAACTGTTTTTT
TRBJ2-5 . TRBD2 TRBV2 CAERTSGGKETQYF TGTGCCGAGAGGACTAGCGGGGGAAAGGAGACCCAGTACTTC
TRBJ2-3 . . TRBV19 CASSIGPHMLGDTQYF TGTGCCAGTAGTATTGGCCCGCACATGTTAGGAGATACGCAGTATTTT
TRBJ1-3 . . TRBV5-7 CASSWESGNTIYF TGTGCCAGCAGCTGGGAGTCTGGAAACACCATATATTTT
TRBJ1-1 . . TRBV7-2 CASSPPTLNTEAFF TGTGCCAGCAGCCCCCCGACTCTGAACACTGAAGCTTTCTTT
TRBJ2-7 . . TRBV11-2 CASSLTPGDYEQYF TGTGCCAGCAGCTTAACTCCGGGGGACTACGAGCAGTACTTC
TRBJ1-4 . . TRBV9 CASSVAGGYTNEKLFF TGTGCCAGCAGCGTAGCCGGGGGCTATACTAATGAAAAACTGTTTTTT
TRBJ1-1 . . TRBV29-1 CSVEDPGGEAFF TGCAGCGTTGAAGATCCAGGCGGTGAAGCTTTCTTT
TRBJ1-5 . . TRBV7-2 CASSFQGGNQPQHF TGTGCCAGCAGCTTTCAGGGAGGCAATCAGCCCCAGCATTTT
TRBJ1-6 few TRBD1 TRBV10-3 CAIRDGGQLSPLHF TGTGCCATCAGAGATGGGGGACAGCTCTCACCCCTCCACTTT